Listed here is a single T cell receptor beta chain. Repertoires were generated with immunoSEQ multiplex PCR, while TCRdb's copy carries only in-frame clones and drops some. The table lists roughly 32,000 clones, 80% to 90% of them singletons. The data stem from a study of T cell changes during pregnancy in multiple sclerosis. Germline V gives CDR1 MNHNY, CDR2 SVGAGI (reference sequence). The CDR3 loop spans 12 amino acids. V lost 10 bases to trimming and J lost 4 bases, with 13 bases between them. The rearrangement links TRBV6-6 to TRBJ1-1; D gene uncertain. The sequence came from a female donor with multiple sclerosis, enrolled in a pregnancy study. The sample here was CD8+ T cells from peripheral blood mononuclear cells, taken in the third trimester of pregnancy. CDR3 sequence: CATAIGGTEAFF. The CDR3 DNA sequence: TGTGCCACTGCCATTGGCGGCACTGAAGCTTTCTTT.